The clone carrying this T cell receptor beta chain has at least ten counts. Its antigen is not known. RNA transcripts yielded amplified TCR beta CDR3 regions. Following a first-round RT-PCR that used HTBI primers, a second-round multiplex PCR was carried out. TCRdb reanalysed the multiplex PCR reads using MiXCR and keeps one entry per CDR3 protein. The sample gives under 350,000 distinct CDR3 sequences, roughly a sixth of which show up once; 9% to 15% is in the top ten. The data originate from a study of Graves' ophthalmopathy and Graves' hyperthyroidism. Study outcomes and limitations: This model predicted ophthalmopathy progression (sensitivity 65% to 71%, specificity roughly 72%).

V lost 4 bases to trimming and J lost 1 base, with 11 bases between them. The length of the CDR3 is 15 residues. The germline gives CDR1 MGHRA, CDR2 YSYEKL. The material sequenced was peripheral blood. The chain recombines TRBV4-1 with TRBJ1-5; D unclear. The clonotype comes from an adult man with Graves' ophthalmopathy. The CDR3 spells CASSLASGSNQPQHF. The CDR3 DNA sequence: TGCGCCAGCAGCCTCGCGAGTGGGAGCAATCAGCCCCAGCATTTT.